Listed here are 3 T cell receptor beta chains from one sample, sequenced in a study of cytomegalovirus exposure and HLA in healthy donors. The table came from immunoSEQ multiplex PCR; TCRdb's copy has only in-frame clones and leaves some out. Of tens of thousands of clones listed, roughly 88% are singletons. Sequencing input: PBMCs. The receptors stem from a man younger than 45 in good health and CMV-seronegative.

CDR3: CASSPHWRGTNTGELFF. The CDR3 nucleotides are TGTGCCAGCAGCCCCCATTGGCGGGGGACTAACACCGGGGAGCTGTTTTTT. The chain carries TRBV9 and TRBJ2-2, with 7 bases fitting TRBD2. Germline V lookup: CDR1 SGDLS, CDR2 YYNGEE. The V gene end was trimmed by 4 bases and the J gene end by 2 bases; junction bases not matched to a gene: 11. The CDR3 consists of 17 residues.

The CDR3 sequence: CASSFSVLEGSVTYNEQFF. The CDR3 DNA is TGTGCCAGCAGTTTTTCGGTTTTGGAGGGATCGGTGACCTACAATGAGCAGTTCTTC. This chain uses TRBV28 with TRBJ2-1, with TRBD2 as a possible D gene (6 bases). Looked up from germline, CDR1 is MDHEN and CDR2 is SYDVKM. V was cut by 3 bases and J by 2 bases, with 23 bases left in between. The CDR3 extends over 19 amino acids.

V is TRBV18 and J is TRBJ2-5; weak D call: TRBD2 (7 bases). V lost 1 base, J lost 7 bases, and 19 bases lay in between. The length of the CDR3 is 16 residues. The V gene's germline CDR1 is KGHSH and CDR2 LQKENI. The CDR3 nucleotides read TGTGCCAGCTCACCACGGGGGGGCTCGGGTGAAGTGACCCAGTACTTC. The encoded protein is CASSPRGGSGEVTQYF.